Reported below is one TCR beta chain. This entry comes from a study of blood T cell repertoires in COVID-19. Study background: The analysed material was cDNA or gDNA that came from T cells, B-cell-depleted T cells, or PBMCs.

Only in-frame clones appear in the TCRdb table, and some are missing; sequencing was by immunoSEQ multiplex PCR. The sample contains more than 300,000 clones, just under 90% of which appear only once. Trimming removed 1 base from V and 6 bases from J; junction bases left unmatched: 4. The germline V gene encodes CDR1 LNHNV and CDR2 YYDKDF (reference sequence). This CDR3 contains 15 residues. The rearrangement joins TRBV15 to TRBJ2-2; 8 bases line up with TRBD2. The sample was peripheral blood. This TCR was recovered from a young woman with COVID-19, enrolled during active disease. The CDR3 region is CATSRGGGSPGELFF. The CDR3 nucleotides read TGTGCCACCAGCAGAGGCGGGGGGAGCCCCGGGGAGCTGTTTTTT. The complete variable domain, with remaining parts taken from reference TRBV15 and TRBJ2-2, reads DAMVIQNPRYQVTQFGKPVTLSCSQTLNHNVMYWYQQKSSQAPKLLFHYYDKDFNNEADTPDNFQSRRPNTSFCFLDIRSPGLGDTAMYLCATSRGGGSPGELFFGEGSRLTVL.